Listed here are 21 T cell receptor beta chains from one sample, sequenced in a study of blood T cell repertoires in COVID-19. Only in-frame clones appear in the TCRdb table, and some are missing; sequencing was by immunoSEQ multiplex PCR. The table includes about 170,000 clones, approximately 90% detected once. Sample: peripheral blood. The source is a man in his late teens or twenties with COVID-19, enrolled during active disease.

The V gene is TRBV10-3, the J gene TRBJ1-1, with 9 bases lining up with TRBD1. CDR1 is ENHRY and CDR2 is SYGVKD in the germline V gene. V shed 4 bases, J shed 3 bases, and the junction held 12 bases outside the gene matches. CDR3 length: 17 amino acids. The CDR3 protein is CAISAYRDRAADTEAFF. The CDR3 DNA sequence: TGTGCCATCAGTGCCTATCGGGACAGGGCGGCGGACACTGAAGCTTTCTTT.

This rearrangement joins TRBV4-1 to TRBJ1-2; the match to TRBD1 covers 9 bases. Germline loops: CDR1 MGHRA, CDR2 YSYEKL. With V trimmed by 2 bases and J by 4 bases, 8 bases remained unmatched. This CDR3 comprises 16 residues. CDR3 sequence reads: CASSQPGQGYFYGYTF. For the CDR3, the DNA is TGCGCCAGCAGCCAACCGGGACAGGGTTATTTCTATGGCTACACCTTC.

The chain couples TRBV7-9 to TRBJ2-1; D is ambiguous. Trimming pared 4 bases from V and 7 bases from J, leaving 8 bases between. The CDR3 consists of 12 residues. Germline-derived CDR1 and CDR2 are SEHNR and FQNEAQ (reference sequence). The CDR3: CASSSLRNEQFF. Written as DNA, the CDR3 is TGTGCCAGCAGCTCCCTCCGGAATGAGCAGTTCTTC.

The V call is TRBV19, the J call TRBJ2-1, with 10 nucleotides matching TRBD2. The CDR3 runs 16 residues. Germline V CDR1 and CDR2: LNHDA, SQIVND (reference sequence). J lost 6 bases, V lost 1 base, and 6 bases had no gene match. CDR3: CASSIVGLAGVNEQFF. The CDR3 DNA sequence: TGTGCCAGTAGTATAGTCGGGCTAGCGGGAGTCAATGAGCAGTTCTTC. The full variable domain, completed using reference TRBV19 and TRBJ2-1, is DGGITQSPKYLFRKEGQNVTLSCEQNLNHDAMYWYRQDPGQGLRLIYYSQIVNDFQKGDIAEGYSVSREKKESFPLTVTSAQKNPTAFYLCASSIVGLAGVNEQFFGPGTRLTVL.

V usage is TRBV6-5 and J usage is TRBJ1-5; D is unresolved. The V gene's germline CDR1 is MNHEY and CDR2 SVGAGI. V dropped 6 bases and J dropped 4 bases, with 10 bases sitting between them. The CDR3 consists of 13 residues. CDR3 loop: CASRALPNQPQHF. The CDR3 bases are TGTGCCAGCAGAGCCCTTCCAAATCAGCCCCAGCATTTT.

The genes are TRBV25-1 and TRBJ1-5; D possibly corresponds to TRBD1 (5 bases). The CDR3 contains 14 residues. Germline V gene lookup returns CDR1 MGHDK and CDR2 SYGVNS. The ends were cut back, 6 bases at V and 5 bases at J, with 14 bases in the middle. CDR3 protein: CASSPAGGHQPQHF. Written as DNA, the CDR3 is TGTGCCAGCAGCCCCGCGGGGGGTCATCAGCCCCAGCATTTT.

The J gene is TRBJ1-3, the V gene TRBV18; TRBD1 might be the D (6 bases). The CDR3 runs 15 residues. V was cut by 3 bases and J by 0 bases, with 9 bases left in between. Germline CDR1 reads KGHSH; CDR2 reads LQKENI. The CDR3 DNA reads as TGTGCCAGCTCACCGGACAGCGGCTCTGGAAACACCATATATTTT. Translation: CASSPDSGSGNTIYF.

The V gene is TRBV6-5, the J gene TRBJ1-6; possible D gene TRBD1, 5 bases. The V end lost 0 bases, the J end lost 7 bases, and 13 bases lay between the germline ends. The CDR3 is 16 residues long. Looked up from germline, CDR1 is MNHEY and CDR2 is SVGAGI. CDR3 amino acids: CASSYSIDRINSPLHF. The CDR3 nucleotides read TGTGCCAGCAGTTACTCGATCGACAGAATAAATTCACCCCTCCACTTT.

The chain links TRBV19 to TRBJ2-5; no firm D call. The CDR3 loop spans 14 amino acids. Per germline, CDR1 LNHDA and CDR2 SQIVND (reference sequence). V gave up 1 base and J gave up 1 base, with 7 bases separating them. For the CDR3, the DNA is TGTGCCAGTAGTATAGTCGGAGCCCAAGAGACCCAGTACTTC. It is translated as CASSIVGAQETQYF. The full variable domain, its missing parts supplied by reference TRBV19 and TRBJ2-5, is DGGITQSPKYLFRKEGQNVTLSCEQNLNHDAMYWYRQDPGQGLRLIYYSQIVNDFQKGDIAEGYSVSREKKESFPLTVTSAQKNPTAFYLCASSIVGAQETQYFGPGTRLLVL.

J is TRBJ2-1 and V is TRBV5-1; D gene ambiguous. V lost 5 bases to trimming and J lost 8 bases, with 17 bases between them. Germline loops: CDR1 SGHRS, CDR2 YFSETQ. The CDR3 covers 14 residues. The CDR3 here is CASSIGQEAHEQFF. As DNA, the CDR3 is TGCGCCAGCAGTATTGGCCAAGAGGCCCATGAGCAGTTCTTC.

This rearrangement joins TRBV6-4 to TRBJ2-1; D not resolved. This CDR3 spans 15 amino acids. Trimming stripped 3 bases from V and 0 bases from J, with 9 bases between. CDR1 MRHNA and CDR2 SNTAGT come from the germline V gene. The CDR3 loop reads CASSEDTRSYNEQFF. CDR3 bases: TGTGCCAGCAGTGAAGACACACGCTCCTACAATGAGCAGTTCTTC.

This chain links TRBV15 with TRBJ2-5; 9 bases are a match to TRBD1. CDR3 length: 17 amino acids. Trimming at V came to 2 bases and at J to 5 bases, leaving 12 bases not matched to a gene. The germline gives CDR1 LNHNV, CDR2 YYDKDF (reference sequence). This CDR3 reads CATSRNSPGQGGETQYF. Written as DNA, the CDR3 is TGTGCCACCAGCAGAAATAGCCCGGGACAGGGCGGCGAGACCCAGTACTTC.

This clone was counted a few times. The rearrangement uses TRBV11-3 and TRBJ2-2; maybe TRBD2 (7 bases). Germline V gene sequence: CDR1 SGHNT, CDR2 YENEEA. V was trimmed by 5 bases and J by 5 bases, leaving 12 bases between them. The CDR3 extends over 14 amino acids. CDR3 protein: CASSKRGGTGELFF. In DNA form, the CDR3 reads TGTGCCAGCAGCAAAAGGGGGGGAACCGGGGAGCTGTTTTTT.

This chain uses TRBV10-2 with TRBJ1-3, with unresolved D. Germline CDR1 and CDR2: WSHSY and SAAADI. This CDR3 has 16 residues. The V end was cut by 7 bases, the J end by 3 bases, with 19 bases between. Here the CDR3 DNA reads TGCGCCAGCACTCTGACCCAGGCCAGTTATGGAAACACCATATATTTT. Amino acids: CASTLTQASYGNTIYF.

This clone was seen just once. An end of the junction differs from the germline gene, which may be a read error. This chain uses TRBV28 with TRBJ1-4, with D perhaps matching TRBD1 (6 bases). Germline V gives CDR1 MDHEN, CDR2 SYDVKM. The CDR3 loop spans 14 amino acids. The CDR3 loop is CASSSPGHYEKLLF. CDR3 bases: TGTGCCAGCAGTTCACCGGGACACTATGAAAAACTGCTTTTT.

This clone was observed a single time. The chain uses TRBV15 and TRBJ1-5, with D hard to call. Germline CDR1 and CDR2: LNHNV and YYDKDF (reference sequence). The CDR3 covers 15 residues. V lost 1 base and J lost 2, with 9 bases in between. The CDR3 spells CATSRGGQRNQPQHF. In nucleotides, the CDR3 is TGTGCCACCAGCAGAGGTGGGCAGCGCAATCAGCCCCAGCATTTT.

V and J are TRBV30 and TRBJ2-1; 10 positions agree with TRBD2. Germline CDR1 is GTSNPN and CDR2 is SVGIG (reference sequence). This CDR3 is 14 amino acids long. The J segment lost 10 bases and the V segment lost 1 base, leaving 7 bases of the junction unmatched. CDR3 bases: TGTGCCTGGAGTGCCGGACTAGCGGATCGAGAGCAGTTCTTC. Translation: CAWSAGLADREQFF.

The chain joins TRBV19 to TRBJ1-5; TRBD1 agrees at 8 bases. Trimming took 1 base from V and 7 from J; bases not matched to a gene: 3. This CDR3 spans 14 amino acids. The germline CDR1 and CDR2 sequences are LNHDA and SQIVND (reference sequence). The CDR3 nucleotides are TGTGCCAGTAGTATAGGACAGGGGAGGCAGCCCCAGCATTTT. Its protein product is CASSIGQGRQPQHF.

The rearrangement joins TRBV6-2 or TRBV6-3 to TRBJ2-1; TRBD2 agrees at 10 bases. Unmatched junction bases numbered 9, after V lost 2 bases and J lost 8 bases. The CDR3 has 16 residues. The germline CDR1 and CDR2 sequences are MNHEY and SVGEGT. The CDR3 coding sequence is TGTGCCAGCAGTTACGGTTCCCTAGCGGGAGTGTATGAGCAGTTCTTC. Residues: CASSYGSLAGVYEQFF.

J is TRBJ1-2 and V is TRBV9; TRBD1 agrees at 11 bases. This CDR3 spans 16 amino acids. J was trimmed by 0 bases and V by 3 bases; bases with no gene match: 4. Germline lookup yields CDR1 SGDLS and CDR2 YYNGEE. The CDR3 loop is CASSGWTGGANYGYTF. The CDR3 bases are TGTGCCAGCAGCGGATGGACAGGGGGCGCTAACTATGGCTACACCTTC.

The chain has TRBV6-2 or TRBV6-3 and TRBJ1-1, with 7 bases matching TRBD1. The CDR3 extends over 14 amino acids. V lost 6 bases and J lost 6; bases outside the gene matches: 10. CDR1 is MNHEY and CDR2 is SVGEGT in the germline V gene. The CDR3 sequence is CASSPQGVRSEAFF. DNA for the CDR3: TGTGCCAGCAGCCCCCAGGGGGTTCGGTCTGAAGCTTTCTTT.